These T cell receptor beta chains were read from a single sample in a study of beta chain features in type 1 diabetes. The method was immunoSEQ multiplex PCR; TCRdb's version includes in-frame clones alone and lacks a portion of them. Of some 160,000 clones detected, approximately 8.8% appear once; the ten largest clones hold about 0.7%. Sequenced input: central memory CD4+ T cells from blood. The receptors stem from a woman aged 30 to 39 with type 1 diabetes. Each CDR3 is given with its conserved first and last residue. Each record gives: clone size, D gene, J gene, V gene, CDR3 protein, CDR3 DNA. D genes are given only for firm matches. A clone size is listed for some rows: how often the clone was seen (once, few, many), or a class if it is expanded.

>few|TRBD2|TRBJ2-7|TRBV10-3
CAISESWDYYEQYF
TGTGCCATCAGTGAGTCATGGGACTACTACGAGCAGTACTTC
>few|.|TRBJ2-3|TRBV29-1
CSGRLAADTQYF
TGCAGCGGCCGCCTAGCCGCAGATACGCAGTATTTT
>.|TRBD2|TRBJ2-5|TRBV28
CASSFLAGGAETQYF
TGTGCCAGCAGTTTCCTAGCGGGAGGAGCGGAGACCCAGTACTTC
>.|.|TRBJ1-4|TRBV30
CAWATRRGRNEKLFF
TGTGCCTGGGCCACAAGGAGAGGTAGAAATGAAAAACTGTTTTTT
>.|.|TRBJ2-1|TRBV5-1
CASSFGTLSSYNEQFF
TGCGCCAGCAGCTTTGGGACTTTGAGCTCCTACAATGAGCAGTTCTTC
>.|.|TRBJ1-1|TRBV30
CAWQRGIMNTEAFF
TGTGCCTGGCAACGGGGGATAATGAACACTGAAGCTTTCTTT
>few|.|TRBJ2-5|TRBV28
CASNAGQETQYF
TGTGCCAGCAATGCGGGCCAAGAGACCCAGTACTTC
>.|TRBD2|TRBJ2-3|TRBV6-6
CASSRLAKGADTQYF
TGTGCCAGCAGTCGACTAGCGAAAGGGGCAGATACGCAGTATTTT
>many|.|TRBJ2-6|TRBV29-1
CSVEGGAPGANVLTF
TGCAGCGTTGAAGGTGGGGCTCCTGGGGCCAACGTCCTGACTTTC
>.|.|TRBJ2-7|TRBV13
CASSVGQMGEQYF
TGTGCCAGCAGCGTCGGACAGATGGGGGAGCAGTACTTC
>.|.|TRBJ2-2|TRBV27
CASSLTRTGELFF
TGTGCCAGCAGTTTAACACGCACCGGGGAGCTGTTTTTT
>.|TRBD2|TRBJ2-1|TRBV9
CASSLDRGGSKIF
TGTGCCAGCAGCTTAGACCGCGGCGGGAGCAAGATCTTC
>.|.|TRBJ1-1|TRBV9
CASSVSEGVTEAFF
TGTGCCAGCAGCGTATCAGAAGGGGTTACTGAAGCTTTCTTT
>.|.|TRBJ2-2|TRBV10-3
CAIIAGDTGELFF
TGTGCCATCATAGCAGGGGACACCGGGGAGCTGTTTTTT
>.|.|TRBJ1-1|TRBV18
CASSVHPNTEAFF
TGTGCCAGCTCAGTACACCCGAACACTGAAGCTTTCTTT
>few|.|TRBJ2-3|TRBV5-6
CASSEGTRITTDTQYF
TGTGCCAGCAGCGAAGGGACTCGCATCACTACAGATACGCAGTATTTT
>.|.|TRBJ2-5|TRBV18
CASSPPRGQPETQYF
TGTGCCAGCTCACCACCTCGTGGACAGCCGGAGACCCAGTACTTC
>.|.|TRBJ2-2|TRBV2
CASRGGGANTGELFF
TGTGCCAGCAGGGGAGGAGGCGCGAACACCGGGGAGCTGTTTTTT
>.|TRBD2|TRBJ2-7|TRBV5-6
CASRRGLASSYEQYF
TGTGCCAGCCGACGCGGACTAGCTAGCTCCTACGAGCAGTACTTC
>few|TRBD1|TRBJ2-5|TRBV9
CASSVVGQVETQYF
TGTGCCAGCAGCGTAGTGGGACAGGTAGAGACCCAGTACTTC
>.|.|TRBJ1-1|TRBV7-2
CASSLWTSSRDPSEAFF
TGTGCCAGCAGCTTATGGACAAGCTCCAGGGATCCCTCGGAAGCTTTCTTT
>few|.|TRBJ2-7|TRBV4-1
CASSQDRNRVYEQYF
TGCGCCAGCAGCCAAGATCGTAACAGGGTCTACGAGCAGTACTTC
>.|TRBD1|TRBJ2-1|TRBV5-1
CASSSPGQGGYEQFF
TGCGCCAGCAGCTCGCCGGGACAGGGAGGTTATGAGCAGTTCTTC
>.|TRBD2|TRBJ2-7|TRBV18
CASSLGLAVYEQYF
TGTGCCAGCTCACTGGGACTAGCCGTCTACGAGCAGTACTTC
>.|.|TRBJ1-2|TRBV9
CASSVGTGGYGYTF
TGTGCCAGCAGCGTAGGAACTGGCGGGTATGGCTACACCTTC
>.|.|TRBJ1-3|TRBV5-1
CASSSMENSGNTIYF
TGCGCCAGCAGCTCGATGGAGAACTCTGGAAACACCATATATTTT
>.|.|TRBJ2-1|TRBV7-3
CASSPDYTTYNEQFF
TGTGCCAGCAGTCCCGACTACACGACATACAATGAGCAGTTCTTC
>.|TRBD2|TRBJ2-7|TRBV30
CAWSRSSGSRLREQYF
TGTGCCTGGAGTCGGTCCAGCGGGAGTAGGCTACGCGAGCAGTACTTC
>few|.|TRBJ1-2|TRBV28
CASSEQGYGYTF
TGTGCCAGCAGTGAACAGGGCTATGGCTACACCTTC
>few|TRBD1|TRBJ1-2|TRBV7-9
CASSSPGQGNYGYTF
TGTGCCAGCAGCTCTCCGGGACAGGGAAACTATGGCTACACCTTC
>few|.|TRBJ2-7|TRBV9
CASSVGQGLSYEQYF
TGTGCCAGCAGCGTAGGCCAGGGTTTGTCCTACGAGCAGTACTTC
>.|.|TRBJ2-5|TRBV30
CAWSVGLTIQYF
TGTGCCTGGAGTGTAGGACTGACTATCCAGTACTTC
>few|TRBD2|TRBJ2-5|TRBV30
CAWSVPGTSGGTQYF
TGTGCCTGGAGTGTACCCGGGACTAGCGGGGGGACCCAGTACTTC
>.|TRBD1|TRBJ1-1|TRBV27
CASSAPGQSTEAFF
TGTGCCAGCAGCGCCCCGGGACAGTCGACTGAAGCTTTCTTT
>many|.|TRBJ2-1|TRBV4-1
CASSPVAGDAFF
TGCGCCAGCAGCCCGGTAGCAGGGGACGCGTTCTTC
>.|.|TRBJ1-1|TRBV11-3
CASSLGGRTFF
TGTGCCAGCAGCTTAGGGGGGCGCACTTTCTTT
>many|.|TRBJ2-7|TRBV30
CAWHRGGEQYF
TGTGCCTGGCACAGGGGGGGCGAGCAGTACTTC
>few|TRBD2|TRBJ2-5|TRBV2
CASSTGTSGTQYF
TGTGCCAGCAGTACCGGGACTAGCGGGACCCAGTACTTC
>.|TRBD1|TRBJ1-4|TRBV7-8
CASSRDRGREKLFF
TGTGCCAGCAGCCGCGACAGGGGGAGGGAAAAACTGTTTTTT
>.|TRBD1|TRBJ2-5|TRBV10-3
CAIRGQGGGETQYF
TGTGCCATCAGGGGACAGGGAGGTGGGGAGACCCAGTACTTC
>.|.|TRBJ2-5|TRBV29-1
CSVAVSGAETQYF
TGCAGCGTTGCGGTTTCAGGGGCAGAGACCCAGTACTTC
>few|TRBD2|TRBJ2-5|TRBV4-1
CASSQGGETQYF
TGCGCCAGCAGCCAGGGGGGGGAGACCCAGTACTTC
>few|.|TRBJ2-7|TRBV5-4
CASSVRDYEQYF
TGTGCCAGCAGCGTTAGAGACTACGAGCAGTACTTC
>.|.|TRBJ1-5|TRBV18
CASSLQGNQPQHF
TGTGCCAGCTCACTGCAGGGTAACCAGCCCCAGCATTTT
>few|TRBD1|TRBJ2-7|TRBV30
CAWSPTGSDEQYF
TGTGCCTGGAGTCCGACAGGGAGTGACGAGCAGTACTTC